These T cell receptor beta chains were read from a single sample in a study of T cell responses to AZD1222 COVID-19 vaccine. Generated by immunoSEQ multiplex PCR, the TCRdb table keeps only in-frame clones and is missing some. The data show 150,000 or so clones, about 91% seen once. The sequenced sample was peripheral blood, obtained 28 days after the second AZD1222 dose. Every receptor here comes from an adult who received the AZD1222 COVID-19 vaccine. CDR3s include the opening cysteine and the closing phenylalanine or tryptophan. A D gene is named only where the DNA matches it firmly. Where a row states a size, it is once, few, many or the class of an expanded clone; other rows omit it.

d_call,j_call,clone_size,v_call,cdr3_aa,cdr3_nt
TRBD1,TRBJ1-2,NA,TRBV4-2,CASSQGTGASGGYTF,TGTGCCAGCAGCCAGGGGACAGGGGCTTCTGGTGGCTACACCTTC
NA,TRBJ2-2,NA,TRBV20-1,CSASFRITGELFF,TGCAGTGCTAGTTTCCGGATCACCGGGGAGCTGTTTTTT
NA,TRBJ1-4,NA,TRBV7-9,CASSRTVAANEKLFF,TGTGCCAGCAGCAGGACGGTGGCGGCTAATGAAAAACTGTTTTTT
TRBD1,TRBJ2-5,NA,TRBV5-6,CASSLTRGQQTQYF,TGTGCCAGCAGCTTGACCAGGGGGCAACAGACCCAGTACTTC
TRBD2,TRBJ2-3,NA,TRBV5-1,CASAAGVTDTQYF,TGCGCCAGCGCCGCGGGGGTCACAGATACGCAGTATTTT
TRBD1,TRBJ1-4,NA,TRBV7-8,CASSQKTGGAEKLFF,TGTGCCAGCAGCCAAAAGACAGGGGGTGCTGAAAAACTGTTTTTT
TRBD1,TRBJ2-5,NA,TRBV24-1,CATSDRTGTETQYF,TGTGCCACCAGTGACCGGACAGGGACGGAGACCCAGTACTTC
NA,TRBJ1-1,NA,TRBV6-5,CASSLSRNTEAFF,TGTGCCAGCAGTTTAAGTCGGAACACTGAAGCTTTCTTT
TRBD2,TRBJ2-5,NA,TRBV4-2,CASSPSGGRETQYF,TGTGCCAGCAGCCCTAGCGGGGGTCGAGAGACCCAGTACTTC
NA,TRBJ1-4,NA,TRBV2,CASQTGLGEKLFF,TGTGCCAGCCAAACAGGGTTAGGGGAAAAACTGTTTTTT
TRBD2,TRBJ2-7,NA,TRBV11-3,CASSLTSGSYEQYF,TGTGCCAGCAGCTTAACTAGCGGGAGCTACGAGCAGTACTTC
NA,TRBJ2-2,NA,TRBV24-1,CATILYPASRDTGELFF,TGTGCCACCATATTGTATCCCGCCTCTAGGGACACCGGGGAGCTGTTTTTT
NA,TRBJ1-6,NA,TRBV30,CAWSVDSNSPLHF,TGTGCCTGGAGTGTCGACAGTAATTCACCCCTCCACTTT
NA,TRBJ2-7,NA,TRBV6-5,CASSPRTDLGEQYF,TGTGCCAGCAGTCCGCGGACAGATCTGGGAGAGCAGTACTTC
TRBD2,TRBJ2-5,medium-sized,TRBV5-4,CASTRGGQETQYF,TGTGCCAGTACCCGGGGGGGCCAAGAGACCCAGTACTTC
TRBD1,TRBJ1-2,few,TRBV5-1,CASSSQGAGYGYTF,TGCGCCAGCAGCTCACAGGGGGCGGGCTATGGCTACACCTTC
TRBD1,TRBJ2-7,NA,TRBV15,CATSRDRNRGREQYF,TGTGCCACCAGCAGAGATCGGAACAGGGGTCGGGAGCAGTACTTC
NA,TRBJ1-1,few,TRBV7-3,CASALSGGAGGTEAFF,TGTGCCAGCGCCCTCTCTGGAGGGGCTGGGGGCACTGAAGCTTTCTTT
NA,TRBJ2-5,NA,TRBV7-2,CASLWGVQETQYF,TGTGCCAGCCTCTGGGGAGTCCAAGAGACCCAGTACTTC
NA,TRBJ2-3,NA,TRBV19,CASSLFLGTDTQYF,TGTGCCAGTAGCCTGTTCCTAGGCACAGATACGCAGTATTTT
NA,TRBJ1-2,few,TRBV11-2,CASSLLRDSYTF,TGTGCCAGCAGCTTACTCAGGGACAGCTACACCTTC
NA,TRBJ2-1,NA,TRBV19,CAKPSGTTDPLNEQFF,TGTGCCAAACCCTCCGGCACGACCGATCCCTTAAATGAGCAGTTCTTC
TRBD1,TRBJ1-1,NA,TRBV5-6,CASSFQTGKNTEAFF,TGTGCCAGCAGCTTCCAGACAGGGAAGAACACTGAAGCTTTCTTT
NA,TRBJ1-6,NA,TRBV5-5,CASTQVVARGNSPLHF,TGTGCCAGCACCCAGGTGGTCGCAAGGGGTAATTCACCCCTCCACTTT
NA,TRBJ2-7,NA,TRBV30,CAWSEGGHNYEQYF,TGTGCCTGGAGTGAAGGGGGACATAACTACGAGCAGTACTTC
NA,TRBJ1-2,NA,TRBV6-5,CASRRIGTILYGYTF,TGTGCCAGCAGACGCATCGGGACCATCCTTTATGGCTACACCTTC
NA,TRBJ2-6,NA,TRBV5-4,CASSFFAAGANVLTF,TGTGCCAGCAGCTTTTTTGCGGCTGGGGCCAACGTCCTGACTTTC
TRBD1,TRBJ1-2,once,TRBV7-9,CASSPPQGGPNYGYTF,TGTGCCAGCAGCCCCCCCCAGGGGGGGCCTAACTATGGCTACACCTTC
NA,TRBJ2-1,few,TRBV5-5,CASSYTPGGSVNNEQFF,TGTGCCAGCAGCTACACCCCTGGGGGGAGTGTTAACAATGAGCAGTTCTTC
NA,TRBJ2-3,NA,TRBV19,CASSIVASGTQYF,TGTGCCAGTAGTATAGTCGCCTCTGGGACGCAGTATTTT
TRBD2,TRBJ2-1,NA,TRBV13,CASSPVGLVDEQFF,TGTGCCAGCAGCCCGGTGGGACTAGTGGATGAGCAGTTCTTC
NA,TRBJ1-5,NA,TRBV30,CAWSVLKGNQPQHF,TGTGCCTGGAGTGTACTTAAGGGAAACCAGCCCCAGCATTTT
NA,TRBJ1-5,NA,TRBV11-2,CASSLGDISNQPQHF,TGTGCCAGCAGCTTAGGGGACATCAGCAATCAGCCCCAGCATTTT
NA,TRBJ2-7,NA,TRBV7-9,CASSLGDGPREQYF,TGTGCCAGCAGCTTAGGAGACGGGCCTCGGGAGCAGTACTTC
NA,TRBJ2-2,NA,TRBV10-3,CAIGEAGLSGELFF,TGTGCCATCGGGGAGGCAGGGCTGTCCGGGGAGCTGTTTTTT
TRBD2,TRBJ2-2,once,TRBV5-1,CASSLSASGTGELFF,TGCGCCAGCAGCTTATCGGCTAGCGGGACCGGGGAGCTGTTTTTT
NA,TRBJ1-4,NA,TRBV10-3,CAISSFPIKLFF,TGTGCCATCAGCAGTTTCCCTATAAAACTGTTTTTT
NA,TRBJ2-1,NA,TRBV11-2,CASSLGTHEQFF,TGTGCCAGCAGCTTAGGGACGCATGAGCAGTTCTTC
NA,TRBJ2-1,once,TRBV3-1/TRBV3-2,CASTVALKDEQFF,TGTGCCAGCACCGTCGCCCTGAAGGATGAGCAGTTCTTC
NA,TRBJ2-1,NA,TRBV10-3,CATWQGLTYNEQFF,TGTGCCACCTGGCAGGGACTTACCTACAATGAGCAGTTCTTC
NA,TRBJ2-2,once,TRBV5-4,CASSLEANTGELFF,TGTGCCAGCAGCTTGGAAGCGAACACCGGGGAGCTGTTTTTT
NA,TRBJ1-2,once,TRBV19,CASSGPRTELNYGYTF,TGTGCCAGTAGTGGGCCGAGGACAGAGCTTAACTATGGCTACACCTTC
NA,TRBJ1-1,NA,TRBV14,CASRQRRTGTEAFF,TGTGCCAGCCGCCAGCGGAGGACTGGAACTGAAGCTTTCTTT
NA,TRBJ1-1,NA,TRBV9,CASSSGHRANTEAFF,TGTGCCAGCAGCTCAGGACACCGCGCGAACACTGAAGCTTTCTTT
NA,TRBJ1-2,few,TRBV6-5,CASSPRGYTF,TGTGCCAGCAGTCCAAGGGGCTACACCTTC